This T cell receptor beta chain was recovered during a study of blood T cell repertoires in COVID-19. Looking at the study overall: Sites in the United States, Italy and Spain provided acute and convalescent COVID-19 samples.

Authors' analysis steps: Amplified reference gene primers provided the basis for estimating nucleated cell counts. Generated by immunoSEQ multiplex PCR, the TCRdb table keeps only in-frame clones and is missing some. Clonal size and the V and J genes are those of that table, whereas D and trimming came from the DNA. Of about 68,000 clones in the sample, roughly three quarters were seen once. The CDR3 runs 12 residues. Germline V gene lookup returns CDR1 MNHEY and CDR2 SVGAGI. V was shortened by 8 bases and J by 3 bases, with 10 bases between the two germline ends. The count of this clone is one. The sequence was obtained from a human donor in a cohort sampled during active COVID-19. J is TRBJ2-5 and V is TRBV6-5; D unresolved. The sequencing sample was made of peripheral blood. Here the CDR3 reads CASARGEETQYF. The CDR3 DNA is TGTGCCAGCGCGAGAGGTGAAGAGACCCAGTACTTC.